The 22 T cell receptor beta chains below were found in one sample sequenced in a study of blood T cell repertoires in COVID-19. Libraries were prepared by immunoSEQ multiplex PCR; TCRdb keeps only in-frame clonotypes and omits some of them. The sample carries 62,000 or so clones, 89% recorded once. The material sequenced was peripheral blood. These receptors came from a man aged 45-65 years with active COVID-19.

The rearrangement joins TRBV4-1 to TRBJ2-6; TRBD1 is a possible D gene (5 bases). The CDR3 has 16 residues. Germline values: CDR1 MGHRA, CDR2 YSYEKL. V was shortened by 4 bases and J by 0 bases, with 10 bases between the two germline ends. The CDR3, as DNA: TGCGCCAGCAGCCCGACAGCTTTCTCTGGGGCCAACGTCCTGACTTTC. Its translation: CASSPTAFSGANVLTF.

This clone was counted once. This chain joins TRBV27 and TRBJ2-1; 7 positions match TRBD2. V lost 3 bases to trimming and J lost 6 bases; unmatched junction nucleotides: 8. Germline loops: CDR1 MNHEY, CDR2 SMNVEV (reference sequence). The CDR3 has 15 residues. The CDR3 DNA reads as TGTGCCAGCAGTTTGATCTGGGGGGGGTTCAATGAGCAGTTCTTC. Translating gives CASSLIWGGFNEQFF.

This chain joins TRBV18 and TRBJ1-1; D remains unclear. This CDR3 spans 13 amino acids. Germline V gene sequence: CDR1 KGHSH, CDR2 LQKENI. V lost 3 bases and J lost 6, with 11 bases in between. CDR3 amino acids: CASSPSRSAEAFF. In DNA form, the CDR3 reads TGTGCCAGCTCACCGTCGCGGTCCGCTGAAGCTTTCTTT.

The genes are TRBV19 and TRBJ2-2; TRBD1 matches at 7 bases. With V trimmed by 5 bases and J by 6 bases, 15 bases remained unmatched. The germline V gene encodes CDR1 LNHDA and CDR2 SQIVND (reference sequence). The length of the CDR3 is 17 residues. This CDR3 is CASSDDRAQTRPGELFF. The CDR3 DNA is TGTGCCAGTAGTGACGACAGGGCTCAAACTAGGCCCGGGGAGCTGTTTTTT.

The rearrangement links TRBV7-9 to TRBJ2-5; 10 bases line up with TRBD2. This CDR3 contains 15 residues. Germline trimming cut 5 bases from V and 0 bases from J; bases unmatched to any gene: 3. Germline values: CDR1 SEHNR, CDR2 FQNEAQ (reference sequence). CDR3 DNA: TGTGCCAGCAGCAATAGCGGGGGGTACCAAGAGACCCAGTACTTC. Amino acid sequence: CASSNSGGYQETQYF.

The V gene is TRBV24-1, the J gene TRBJ2-2, with a possible D match to TRBD2 (6 bases). The V gene lost 4 bases and the J gene lost 7 bases, with 15 bases spanning the gap. Germline V gene lookup returns CDR1 KGHDR and CDR2 SFDVKD. The CDR3 spans 15 residues. The CDR3 DNA is TGTGCCACCAGTGACCCCGGGACTCGATACGGGGAGCTGTTTTTT. Residues: CATSDPGTRYGELFF.

The chain is built from TRBV9 and TRBJ2-1, with D maybe TRBD2 (5 bases). The V gene's germline CDR1 is SGDLS and CDR2 YYNGEE. V was shortened by 5 bases and J by 4 bases, with 19 bases between the two germline ends. The CDR3 runs 16 residues. CDR3 sequence: CASSQDWEGLYNEQFF. The CDR3 nucleotides are TGTGCCAGCAGTCAAGACTGGGAAGGACTTTACAATGAGCAGTTCTTC.

The V and J genes are TRBV19 and TRBJ2-6; D remains ambiguous. Germline CDR1 is LNHDA and CDR2 is SQIVND (reference sequence). Between the trimmed V and J ends, which lost 7 bases and 0 bases, there was a span of 13 bases. The CDR3 is 16 amino acids. The CDR3 DNA sequence: TGTGCCAGTACCCCGGGTAGCTACTCTGGGGCCAACGTCCTGACTTTC. Protein product: CASTPGSYSGANVLTF.

V usage is TRBV5-1 and J usage is TRBJ2-3; 7 bases match TRBD1. Germline CDR1 and CDR2: SGHRS and YFSETQ. The V gene end was trimmed by 4 bases and the J gene end by 3 bases; junction bases not matched to a gene: 5. The length of the CDR3 is 14 residues. CDR3 residues: CASSPTGLTDTQYF. The CDR3 DNA follows: TGCGCCAGCAGCCCGACAGGGCTGACAGATACGCAGTATTTT.

This chain joins TRBV6-5 and TRBJ2-3; D perhaps matches TRBD2 (7 bases). The V and J ends lost 2 bases and 6 bases respectively, with 12 bases between them. There are 14 residues in the CDR3. The germline V gene encodes CDR1 MNHEY and CDR2 SVGAGI. This CDR3 is CASSYGGGRDTQYF. CDR3 coding DNA: TGTGCCAGCAGTTACGGGGGGGGCAGGGATACGCAGTATTTT.

Here the CDR3 DNA reads TGCGCCAGCAGCTTTCCAGGGTATGGAGACTATGGCTACACCTTC. Its translation is CASSFPGYGDYGYTF. This chain joins TRBV5-1 and TRBJ1-2; D may be TRBD1 (5 bases). CDR3 length equals 15 residues. The ends were cut back, 2 bases at V and 3 bases at J, with 14 bases in the middle. Germline values: CDR1 SGHRS, CDR2 YFSETQ.

This chain connects TRBV7-2 to TRBJ2-5; possibly TRBD1 for D (6 bases). Germline V lookup: CDR1 SGHTA, CDR2 FQGNSA. V lost 3 bases to trimming and J lost 2 bases, with 10 bases between them. The CDR3 loop spans 14 amino acids. CDR3 DNA: TGTGCCAGCAGCTTTCGACAGGCACAAGAGACCCAGTACTTC. This codes for CASSFRQAQETQYF.

V and J are TRBV4-1 and TRBJ2-1, with D possibly being TRBD2 (5 bases). V was clipped by 7 bases and J by 7 bases, with 14 bases between them. The germline gives CDR1 MGHRA, CDR2 YSYEKL. This CDR3 region has 13 residues. Here the CDR3 DNA reads TGCGCCAGCACCCTAAAGTCGGGGAATGAGCAGTTCTTC. This encodes CASTLKSGNEQFF.

The chain combines TRBV5-1 with TRBJ2-3; the match to TRBD1 covers 7 bases. This CDR3 region has 15 residues. Looked up from germline, CDR1 is SGHRS and CDR2 is YFSETQ. V dropped 5 bases and J dropped 4; count of bases not matched to a gene: 10. The CDR3 nucleotides read TGCGCCAGCAGGCAAGGGACAGCAGACCCAGATACGCAGTATTTT. Translation gives CASRQGTADPDTQYF.

The V call is TRBV5-6, the J call TRBJ1-2; D is ambiguous. Between the trimmed V and J ends, which lost 4 bases and 0 bases, there was a span of 10 bases. Germline-derived CDR1 and CDR2 are SGHDT and YYEEEE. This CDR3 is 14 amino acids long. The CDR3 bases are TGTGCCAGCAGCCTGCGGCCTTCTAACTATGGCTACACCTTC. Encoded protein: CASSLRPSNYGYTF.

This clone was detected once. The chain uses TRBV10-3 and TRBJ1-6; possibly TRBD1 for D (5 bases). Germline CDR1 ENHRY, CDR2 SYGVKD. The V gene lost 7 bases and the J gene lost 7 bases, with 11 bases spanning the gap. There are 13 residues in the CDR3. Written as DNA, the CDR3 is TGTGCCATCACCCCGGACAAGAATTCACCCCTCCACTTT. Its translation: CAITPDKNSPLHF.

The CDR3 here is CASSPGQGSVNEKLFF. The CDR3 coding sequence is TGTGCCAGCAGCCCGGGACAGGGGTCTGTAAATGAAAAACTGTTTTTT. The chain joins TRBV5-6 to TRBJ1-4; 10 bases are a match to TRBD1. Germline V lookup: CDR1 SGHDT, CDR2 YYEEEE. Trimming at V came to 4 bases and at J to 5 bases, leaving 8 bases not matched to a gene. The CDR3 contains 16 residues.

The genes are TRBV14 and TRBJ2-1, with D unclear. Trimming shortened V by 1 base and J by 0 bases, and 13 bases separated the two germline ends. The CDR3 extends over 17 amino acids. The V gene's germline CDR1 is SGHDN and CDR2 FVKESK. CDR3 sequence reads: CASSQVADISSYNEQFF. The CDR3 nucleotides are TGTGCCAGCAGCCAAGTTGCAGACATAAGCTCCTACAATGAGCAGTTCTTC.

This clone was counted a single time. The chain carries TRBV5-1 and TRBJ2-2; D uncertain. The V end lost 0 bases, the J end lost 8 bases, and 8 bases lay between the germline ends. CDR3 length: 13 residues. Germline values: CDR1 SGHRS, CDR2 YFSETQ. CDR3 sequence reads: CASSLVPKGELFF. The CDR3 DNA reads as TGCGCCAGCAGCTTGGTTCCCAAAGGGGAGCTGTTTTTT.

In this sample, this clone turned up once. The rearrangement joins TRBV10-3 to TRBJ2-3; a possible D gene is TRBD1 (5 bases). The V gene's germline CDR1 is ENHRY and CDR2 SYGVKD. Deletions cut 3 bases from V and 2 bases from J, with 9 bases between. This CDR3 comprises 14 residues. CDR3 amino acids: CAISDRAITDTQYF. The CDR3 bases are TGTGCCATCAGTGACAGGGCGATCACAGATACGCAGTATTTT.

V is TRBV7-9 and J is TRBJ1-1, with D maybe TRBD1 (6 bases). The CDR3 consists of 15 residues. Trimming left V 5 bases short and J 11 bases short, with 24 bases between. Germline assignment: CDR1 SEHNR and CDR2 FQNEAQ (reference sequence). CDR3 amino acids: CASSPSTGFLLGAFF. The CDR3 nucleotides read TGTGCCAGCAGCCCGTCGACAGGTTTCCTGCTGGGGGCTTTCTTT.

This clone has a single count. The chain employs TRBV11-2 and TRBJ1-2; D possibly corresponds to TRBD1 (5 bases). With 5 bases removed from V and 7 bases from J, the gap between germline ends came to 14 bases. The CDR3 has 13 residues. Germline loops: CDR1 SGHAT, CDR2 FQNNGV. The CDR3 DNA reads as TGTGCCAGCAGCCACGACAGCGCGTTTGGCTACACCTTC. Translating gives CASSHDSAFGYTF.